These T cell receptor beta chains were read from a single sample in a study of tumor and adjacent non-tumor tissue in lung cancer. TCRdb ran MiXCR on the multiplex PCR reads and lists one entry per CDR3 protein. The profile shows about 98,000 distinct CDR3 sequences, 80% of them singletons. The sample was distant non-tumor lung tissue. These receptors were obtained from a man aged 55-75 years with small cell lung cancer. Both conserved end residues are trimmed from each CDR3.

v_call,cdr3_aa
TRBV6-1,ACSWGTSGALGETQY
TRBV11-3,ASSPGGSYKQY
TRBV24-1,GTSGGRVDSTDTQY
TRBV29-1,SVRSANTGQLF
TRBV6-2/TRBV6-3,ALAAGQGNQPQH
TRBV29-1,SAEPGAGEYGYT
TRBV6-5,ATSKASGIDYNEQF
TRBV29-1,SGSRDFTSEQF
TRBV6-1,ASIFGRSRIEQF
TRBV29-1,NVMSSGSNNEQF
TRBV11-1,PSRLQLQETQY
TRBV12-3/TRBV12-4,ASIRGNEQF
TRBV11-1,ASSSGLAGGPMVDRQY
TRBV11-2,ASSLEAGLVEQF
TRBV6-5,ASSPNIESTGELF
TRBV4-2,ASSQDLRDGLLLH
TRBV4-1,ASSRRTPDSAVETAKNIQY
TRBV20-1,SANEGTGELF
TRBV12-3/TRBV12-4,ASTMGVAVSGELF
TRBV12-3/TRBV12-4,ASSFGGSRPQH
TRBV6-1,ASSGIRLAGERESQY
TRBV12-3/TRBV12-4,AGCSGTEQNEQF
TRBV10-2,ASSDSSNTEAF
TRBV4-1,ASRSRGAFTGELF
TRBV20-1,SATADSMNTEVL
TRBV20-1,SAGRGQMNTEAF
TRBV30,VWSTGDRITDTQY
TRBV11-2,ASNSTYGGQY
TRBV12-3/TRBV12-4,ASRFKHLNYERY
TRBV6-2/TRBV6-3,ASRAAPDGRPQH
TRBV29-1,SVARCPEDTGAF
TRBV13,ASSFVGRPYEQY
TRBV13,ASSLGGNPDNEQI
TRBV10-3,AFSTKTQYTGELF
TRBV29-1,SVGGVPGELF
TRBV7-8,TSGLDQGIQY
TRBV5-4,ARSYGANIEAS
TRBV5-1,ASRLVAGVGELF
TRBV29-1,SVRSANTGDLF
TRBV20-1,SVRQTGKNEQY
TRBV24-1,ATNGSGIAQETQY
TRBV12-3/TRBV12-4,AGSSTSGTYNEQF
TRBV12-3/TRBV12-4,ASSSYNRDSGANVLT
TRBV7-9,ASSLQQRPSTGTQY
TRBV10-2,ASRESAGGLSQY
TRBV10-2,ASSDSGRTNYGYT